The 12 T cell receptor beta chains presented below share a single source sample, sequenced in a study of PD-L1 blockade in urothelial cancer. Produced via immunoSEQ multiplex PCR; TCRdb's table is partial and in-frame only. Here the sample spans about 30,000 clones, around 85% being singletons. The sequenced sample was PBMCs, obtained around atezolizumab (anti-PD-L1) treatment. The source is a man aged 45 to 65 with urothelial cancer.

The rearrangement links TRBV11-1 to TRBJ1-1; 7 nucleotides align to TRBD1. CDR3 length: 15 residues. V lost 1 base, J lost 7 bases, and 9 bases stayed unmatched. The germline gives CDR1 SGHAT, CDR2 FQDESV (reference sequence). In DNA, the CDR3 is TGTGCCAGCAGCTTAGAGGCGACGACAGGGCGTGAAGCTTTCTTT. It yields the protein CASSLEATTGREAFF.

This chain links TRBV7-6 with TRBJ1-2; the D gene is possibly TRBD1 (5 bases). The V gene's germline CDR1 is SGHVS and CDR2 FNYEAQ. Trimming removed 4 bases from V and 4 bases from J, with 10 bases in between. This CDR3 comprises 13 residues. The CDR3 DNA reads TGTGCCAGCAGCTCACAGGAGTCCTATGGCTACACCTTC. Translation: CASSSQESYGYTF.

The gene calls are TRBV15 and TRBJ2-4, with 8 bases identical to TRBD1. Trimming cost V 2 bases and J 8 bases; bases outside gene matches: 8. Germline V gives CDR1 LNHNV, CDR2 YYDKDF (reference sequence). CDR3 size: 15 residues. The CDR3 sequence is CATSRLLGQGDIQYF. In DNA form, the CDR3 reads TGTGCCACCAGCAGACTCCTCGGACAGGGTGACATTCAGTACTTC.

The V and J genes are TRBV5-1 and TRBJ1-5; no clear D gene. Deletions cut 5 bases from V and 0 bases from J, with 12 bases between. Germline CDR1 SGHRS, CDR2 YFSETQ. The CDR3 spans 15 residues. CDR3 DNA: TGCGCCAGCAGGATAACAGCTAATAGCAATCAGCCCCAGCATTTT. Protein product: CASRITANSNQPQHF.

This clone has just a few counts. This chain uses TRBV5-6 with TRBJ1-1; 7 nucleotides agree with TRBD1. This CDR3 spans 16 amino acids. V gave up 2 bases and J gave up 1 base; unmatched junction bases: 8. CDR1 SGHDT and CDR2 YYEEEE come from the germline V gene. The CDR3 DNA sequence: TGTGCCAGCAGCTTCGTCTCCGGGACAGCGAACACTGAAGCTTTCTTT. Amino acids: CASSFVSGTANTEAFF. The variable domain in full, with the rest retrieved from reference TRBV5-6 and TRBJ1-1, is DAGVTQSPTHLIKTRGQQVTLRCSPKSGHDTVSWYQQALGQGPQFIFQYYEEEERQRGNFPDRFSGHQFPNYSSELNVNALLLGDSALYLCASSFVSGTANTEAFFGQGTRLTVV.

J is TRBJ1-5 and V is TRBV6-1; a weak D match, TRBD1 (5 bases). The CDR3 has 15 amino acids. Germline-derived CDR1 and CDR2 are MNHNS and SASEGT. Trimming stripped 7 bases from V and 0 bases from J, with 13 bases between. CDR3 residues: CASTQGIYSNQPQHF. CDR3 coding DNA: TGTGCCAGCACGCAGGGTATTTATAGCAATCAGCCCCAGCATTTT.

This rearrangement joins TRBV2 to TRBJ1-1, with a weak D call TRBD1 (6 bases). The V end was cut by 6 bases, the J end by 5 bases, with 13 bases between. Germline assignment: CDR1 SNHLY and CDR2 FYNNEI. This CDR3 is 13 amino acids long. The CDR3 spells CASSVRGGTEAFF. In DNA form, the CDR3 reads TGTGCCAGCAGCGTCAGGGGAGGGACTGAAGCTTTCTTT.

CDR3 protein: CASSLGAGFYNSPLHF. Here the CDR3 DNA reads TGTGCCAGCAGCTTAGGGGCAGGGTTCTATAATTCACCCCTCCACTTT. The V gene is TRBV7-9, the J gene TRBJ1-6; perhaps TRBD1 as D (5 bases). The V end was cut by 1 base, the J end by 3 bases, with 10 bases between. This CDR3 contains 16 residues. From germline, CDR1 is SEHNR and CDR2 FQNEAQ (reference sequence). Filled out from reference TRBV7-9 and TRBJ1-6, the complete variable domain reads DTGVSQNPRHKITKRGQNVTFRCDPISEHNRLYWYRQTLGQGPEFLTYFQNEAQLEKSRLLSDRFSAERPKGSFSTLEIQRTEQGDSAMYLCASSLGAGFYNSPLHFGNGTRLTVT.

The chain joins TRBV27 to TRBJ2-2; the D is unclear. Trimming removed 3 bases from V and 3 bases from J, with 8 bases in between. The CDR3 spans 14 residues. Germline V gives CDR1 MNHEY, CDR2 SMNVEV (reference sequence). The CDR3 nucleotides are TGTGCCAGCAGTTTGGCACTATACACCGGGGAGCTGTTTTTT. Translation: CASSLALYTGELFF.

This chain uses TRBV6-5 with TRBJ1-5, with TRBD1 identical over 7 bases. This CDR3 has 15 amino acids. The germline gives CDR1 MNHEY, CDR2 SVGAGI. The V and J ends lost 2 bases and 2 bases, in that order; junction bases with no gene match: 3. CDR3 amino acids: CASSYTTGRNQPQHF. CDR3 DNA sequence: TGTGCCAGCAGTTACACGACAGGGCGCAATCAGCCCCAGCATTTT.

The rearrangement links TRBV12-5 to TRBJ1-1; the D gene is possibly TRBD1 (6 bases). CDR3 size: 13 residues. The germline CDR1 and CDR2 sequences are LGHNT and FRNRAP. V lost 5 bases to trimming and J lost 4 bases, with 11 bases between them. For the CDR3, the DNA is TGTGCTAGTGGTATTCTAGGGGGCACTGAAGCTTTCTTT. Its protein product is CASGILGGTEAFF.

The genes are TRBV27 and TRBJ2-5, with 11 bases matching TRBD2. The CDR3 runs 14 residues. V shed 9 bases and J 0 bases; nucleotides not matched to a gene: 3. CDR1 and CDR2 from the germline V gene are MNHEY and SMNVEV (reference sequence). CDR3 residues: CASGTSGYQETQYF. The CDR3 nucleotides are TGTGCCAGTGGGACTAGCGGTTACCAAGAGACCCAGTACTTC.